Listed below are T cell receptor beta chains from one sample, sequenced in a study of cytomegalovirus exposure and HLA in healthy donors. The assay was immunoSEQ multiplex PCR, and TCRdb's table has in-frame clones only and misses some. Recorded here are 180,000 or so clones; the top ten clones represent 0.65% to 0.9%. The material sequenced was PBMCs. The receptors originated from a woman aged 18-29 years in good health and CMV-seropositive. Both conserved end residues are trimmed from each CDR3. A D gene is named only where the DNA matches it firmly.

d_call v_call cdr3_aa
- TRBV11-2 ASSPGIWEDEKLF
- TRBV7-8 ASSLAHYEQY
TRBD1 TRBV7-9 ASSQSQTGGSYGYT
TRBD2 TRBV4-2 ASSQDRLAGREAETQY
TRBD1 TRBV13 ASSLGDRYGYT
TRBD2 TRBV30 ASHPRTSGGYEQY
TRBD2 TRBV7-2 ASSRLAARYEQY
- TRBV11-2 ASSLNPSHPGTGELF
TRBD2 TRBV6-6 ASRGTTNFHEQY
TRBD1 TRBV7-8 ASSPLTGTGALSDQPQH
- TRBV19 ASSAGQNTGELF
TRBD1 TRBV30 AWGQGLGYT
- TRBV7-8 ASSFQGWDTDTQY
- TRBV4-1 ASSQERGGTNYGYT
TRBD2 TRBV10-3 AISEAVAGGNEQF
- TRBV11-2 ASSRDLLGTDTQY
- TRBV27 ASRGRGLPSYEQY
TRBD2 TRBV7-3 ASSPIAGGFDTQY
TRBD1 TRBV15 ATSLPRGRGRGQPQH
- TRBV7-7 ASSLAAVNEQF
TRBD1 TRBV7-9 ASRRGTGTTGELF
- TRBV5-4 ASSLTGGGEKLF
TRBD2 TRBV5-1 ASSLGVAGGLQETQY
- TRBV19 ASSETGLAGELF
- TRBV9 ASSVATGTGTEAL
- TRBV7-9 ASSLGLSDYRDHEKLF
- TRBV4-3 ASSRDRSNQPQH
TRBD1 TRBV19 ASRTGGEQY
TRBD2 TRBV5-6 ASSWGGSYEQY
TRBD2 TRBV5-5 ASSLLAGGRRGAGELF
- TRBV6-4 ASSPSGGTDTQY
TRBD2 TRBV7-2 ASNDGPSGTGEQY
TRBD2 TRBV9 ASSEGLAGRIQETQY
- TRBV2 ASNLQGANYGYT
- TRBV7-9 ASSLASGSNEKLF
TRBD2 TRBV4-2 ASSQELPGTSGTRPEQC
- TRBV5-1 ASSLGMRVETQY
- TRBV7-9 ASSDREAPQH
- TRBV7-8 ASSTGHSNEKLF
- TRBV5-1 ASSPMGLRALPYEQY
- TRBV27 ASSSPGANYGYT
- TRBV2 ASSGSGLANSNQPQH
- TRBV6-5 ATFFKEVDTEAF
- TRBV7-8 ASRQVGQGIYEQY
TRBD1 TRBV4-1 ASSQMGGTGGKDEQF
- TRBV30 AWGVGGYGYT
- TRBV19 ASTEQGWGTEAF
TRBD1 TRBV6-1 ASSDSGTGEPYTQY